This passage covers 14 T cell receptor beta chains from one sample sequenced in a study of blood T cell repertoires in COVID-19. TCRdb keeps only in-frame clones here, not all; method: immunoSEQ multiplex PCR. The repertoire holds just over 650,000 clones, with 80% to 90% as singletons. Source material: peripheral blood. The receptors were sampled from a woman aged 18-29 years with acute or convalescent COVID-19.

This rearrangement joins TRBV7-9 to TRBJ1-4, with D possibly matching TRBD1 (6 bases). This CDR3 spans 15 amino acids. Germline V CDR1 and CDR2: SEHNR, FQNEAQ (reference sequence). The germline V and J ends were trimmed by 0 bases and 5 bases, with 10 bases remaining between them. The CDR3 sequence is CASSLAPQGNEKLFF. CDR3 nucleotide sequence: TGTGCCAGCAGCTTAGCGCCACAGGGAAATGAAAAACTGTTTTTT.

This chain uses TRBV30 with TRBJ1-6; TRBD1 might be the D (5 bases). The CDR3 contains 13 residues. Germline loops: CDR1 GTSNPN, CDR2 SVGIG (reference sequence). V was cut by 3 bases and J by 10 bases, with 13 bases left in between. The CDR3 bases are TGTGCCTGGAGACAGGCAGTTGGATCACCCCTCCACTTT. It specifies CAWRQAVGSPLHF.

The chain employs TRBV7-8 and TRBJ1-1, with TRBD1 matching over 11 bases. The CDR3 runs 16 residues. With V trimmed by 4 bases and J by 1 base, 5 bases remained unmatched. The V gene's germline CDR1 is SGHVS and CDR2 FQNEAQ. The chain's CDR3 is CASSYSGTGGNTEAFF. The CDR3 bases are TGTGCCAGCAGCTACTCCGGGACAGGGGGGAACACTGAAGCTTTCTTT.

The chain couples TRBV7-9 to TRBJ2-2; maybe TRBD2 (5 bases). There are 13 residues in the CDR3. Germline V gives CDR1 SEHNR, CDR2 FQNEAQ (reference sequence). Trimming removed 0 bases at V and 6 bases at J, with 5 bases between. The CDR3 DNA is TGTGCCAGCAGCTTAGCCGGGGCCGGGGAGCTGTTTTTT. Translation gives CASSLAGAGELFF.

The chain is built from TRBV19 and TRBJ2-3; 7 bases map to TRBD2. J gave up 2 bases and V 3 bases, and 5 bases lay outside the gene matches. CDR1 and CDR2 from the germline V gene are LNHDA and SQIVND (reference sequence). The CDR3 length is 15 residues. CDR3 sequence reads: CASSISLAVTDTQYF. The DNA for the CDR3 is TGTGCCAGTAGTATTTCTCTAGCGGTCACAGATACGCAGTATTTT.

This chain connects TRBV5-1 to TRBJ2-7; 7 bases are shared with TRBD1. From germline, CDR1 is SGHRS and CDR2 YFSETQ. The CDR3 totals 18 residues. J lost 1 base, V lost 5 bases, and 18 bases had no gene match. CDR3 coding DNA: TGCGCCAGCAGTCCCTCTACCGACAGGGTTGGTCGATCCTACGAGCAGTACTTC. Translated: CASSPSTDRVGRSYEQYF.

This chain uses TRBV9 with TRBJ2-5, with 15 bases matching TRBD2. Germline V gene sequence: CDR1 SGDLS, CDR2 YYNGEE. The CDR3 loop spans 18 amino acids. V lost 3 bases to trimming and J lost 1 base; unmatched junction nucleotides: 7. The CDR3 protein is CASSATGTSGGIQETQYF. CDR3 bases: TGTGCCAGCAGCGCCACAGGGACTAGCGGGGGGATCCAAGAGACCCAGTACTTC.

This chain links TRBV2 with TRBJ2-2; a weak D match, TRBD1 (5 bases). This CDR3 has 12 residues. Deletions cut 6 bases from V and 7 bases from J, with 9 bases between. Per germline, CDR1 SNHLY and CDR2 FYNNEI. CDR3 sequence: CASRQDDGELFF. CDR3 bases: TGTGCCAGCAGACAGGACGACGGGGAGCTGTTTTTT. Filled out from reference TRBV2 and TRBJ2-2, the complete variable domain reads EPEVTQTPSHQVTQMGQEVILRCVPISNHLYFYWYRQILGQKVEFLVSFYNNEISEKSEIFDDQFSVERPDGSNFTLKIRSTKLEDSAMYFCASRQDDGELFFGEGSRLTVL.

This clone has just one count. The chain uses TRBV6-5 and TRBJ2-7, with unresolved D. The V end lost 5 bases, the J end lost 2 bases, and 13 bases lay between the germline ends. Germline CDR1 and CDR2: MNHEY and SVGAGI. The CDR3 totals 14 residues. This CDR3 is CASSPRLNPYEQYF. Written as DNA, the CDR3 is TGTGCCAGCAGTCCCAGACTGAACCCCTACGAGCAGTACTTC.

In the case of this clone: The junction departs from the called germline gene at one end, perhaps through a read error. The rearrangement uses TRBV7-2 and TRBJ2-7; no clear D gene. The length of the CDR3 is 15 residues. Germline CDR1 and CDR2: SGHTA and FQGNSA. The DNA of the CDR3 is TGTGCCAGCAGCCCGCAGCCGCGGTCCTCCCACGAGCAGTACTTC. Translation gives CASSPQPRSSHEQYF.

V gene TRBV7-9 combines with J gene TRBJ1-1; D might be TRBD1 (5 bases). Trimming removed 7 bases at V and 4 bases at J, with 16 bases between. The CDR3 has 14 residues. The germline gives CDR1 SEHNR, CDR2 FQNEAQ (reference sequence). CDR3 coding DNA: TGTGCCAGCACCTCTGGGGCTCTGGGCACTGAAGCTTTCTTT. The encoded protein is CASTSGALGTEAFF. The entire variable domain, with the rest obtained from reference TRBV7-9 and TRBJ1-1, is as follows: DTGVSQNPRHKITKRGQNVTFRCDPISEHNRLYWYRQTLGQGPEFLTYFQNEAQLEKSRLLSDRFSAERPKGSFSTLEIQRTEQGDSAMYLCASTSGALGTEAFFGQGTRLTVV.

CDR3 coding DNA: TGTGCCTGGAGTGCCGGACAGGGGGTCGGGGAAAAACTGTTTTTT. This translates into CAWSAGQGVGEKLFF. This chain joins TRBV30 and TRBJ1-4, with 10 bases identical to TRBD1. This CDR3 comprises 15 residues. Germline lookup yields CDR1 GTSNPN and CDR2 SVGIG (reference sequence). With V trimmed by 1 base and J by 8 bases, 7 bases remained unmatched.

This clone appeared a single time. The chain carries TRBV2 and TRBJ2-3; 13 nucleotides line up with TRBD2. This CDR3 has 15 residues. Germline CDR1 is SNHLY and CDR2 is FYNNEI. V lost 5 bases to trimming and J lost 8 bases; unmatched junction nucleotides: 7. The CDR3 coding sequence is TGTGCCAGCAGTCGAACTAGCGGGGGGGCAGGTACGCAGTATTTT. Protein product: CASSRTSGGAGTQYF.

The J gene is TRBJ2-1, the V gene TRBV7-2; tentatively, D is TRBD2 (6 bases). Germline CDR1 is SGHTA and CDR2 is FQGNSA. This CDR3 contains 16 residues. V was shortened by 5 bases and J by 1 base, with 15 bases between the two germline ends. In DNA form, the CDR3 reads TGTGCCAGCAGCGCCCGAACGGGGGAATCCTACAATGAGCAGTTCTTC. Translating it yields CASSARTGESYNEQFF.